Listed below are T cell receptor beta chains from one sample, sequenced in a study of blood T cell repertoires in COVID-19. Measured with immunoSEQ multiplex PCR; TCRdb has only the in-frame clones, and not every one. The sample lists under 200,000 clones, roughly 86% occurring once. Sample: peripheral blood. The receptors shown here come from a woman of 80 years or more with COVID-19, enrolled during active disease. The CDR3 runs from the conserved cysteine through the conserved F or W. The D gene is left open where the match is weak. The listing skips clone size in some rows; elsewhere it reads once, few, many or a size class.

clone size	J gene	D gene	V gene	CDR3 DNA	CDR3 protein
-	TRBJ2-7	TRBD2	TRBV19	TGTGCCAGTAGCGGACTAGCGCTCTCCTACGAGCAGTACTTC	CASSGLALSYEQYF
-	TRBJ2-3	-	TRBV2	TGTGCCAGCAGTGAGAGGAGGGGCACAGATACGCAGTATTTT	CASSERRGTDTQYF
-	TRBJ1-5	-	TRBV2	TGTGCCAGCAGTGAATTTTTAGGGGTCGATCAGCCCCAGCATTTT	CASSEFLGVDQPQHF
once	TRBJ2-7	TRBD1	TRBV29-1	TGCAGCGTTCCGGGACAGGGCTCCTACGAGCAGTACTTC	CSVPGQGSYEQYF
-	TRBJ2-3	-	TRBV27	TGTGCCAGCAGTTTATCCCAGACTAGTTCGGTCCGTCCGGATACGCAGTATTTT	CASSLSQTSSVRPDTQYF
-	TRBJ1-3	-	TRBV27	TGTGCCAGCAGTCCCGGGTGGGGCTACACCATATATTTT	CASSPGWGYTIYF
-	TRBJ2-5	-	TRBV18	TGTGCCAGCTCACCTCCTTACCAAGAGACCCAGTACTTC	CASSPPYQETQYF
-	TRBJ1-2	-	TRBV29-1	TGCAGCGTTGAAAATCCCGGGGGCTACACCTTC	CSVENPGGYTF
once	TRBJ1-3	TRBD1	TRBV3-1/TRBV3-2	TGTGCCAGCAGTCAGGGGGCTGGAAACACCATATATTTT	CASSQGAGNTIYF
-	TRBJ2-3	TRBD2	TRBV15	TGTGCCACCAGCAGAGAGGCGGGGGTTACGCAGTATTTT	CATSREAGVTQYF
-	TRBJ1-5	-	TRBV27	TGTGCCAGCAGTAAATATAGCAATCAGCCCCAGCATTTT	CASSKYSNQPQHF
-	TRBJ2-2	-	TRBV3-1/TRBV3-2	TGTGCCAGCAGCCAAGTGGTACTAAACACCGGGGAGCTGTTTTTT	CASSQVVLNTGELFF
-	TRBJ2-3	TRBD1	TRBV11-3	TGTGCCAGCAGCCGGGACAGCAGCACAGATACGCAGTATTTT	CASSRDSSTDTQYF
-	TRBJ1-3	-	TRBV18	TGTGCCAGCTCCCAAGCGCCTGGAAACACCATATATTTT	CASSQAPGNTIYF
-	TRBJ1-2	-	TRBV19	TGTGCCAGTAGCAAGACAGGAGGTAATGGCTACACCTTC	CASSKTGGNGYTF
few	TRBJ2-3	TRBD2	TRBV9	TGTGCCAGCAGCCCCGAACGACTAGCGGGTCCTTCCACAGATACGCAGTATTTT	CASSPERLAGPSTDTQYF
-	TRBJ2-5	TRBD2	TRBV9	TGTGCCAGCAGCGTAGGAAGCGGGGGGCCGAAAGAGACCCAGTACTTC	CASSVGSGGPKETQYF
-	TRBJ1-3	TRBD1	TRBV10-3	TGTGCCATCAGTGAGTCTACAGGGGTGAACACCATATATTTT	CAISESTGVNTIYF
-	TRBJ2-1	-	TRBV5-1	TGCGCCAGCAGCTCCACCGGGACAATTTACAATGAGCAGTTCTTC	CASSSTGTIYNEQFF
-	TRBJ2-1	TRBD2	TRBV30	TGTGCCTGGAGTGCCAGGACTAGCGGGAATGAGCAGTTCTTC	CAWSARTSGNEQFF
-	TRBJ1-1	TRBD1	TRBV19	TGTGCCAGTAGTACTCGACAGGGGGCGGACACTGAAGCTTTCTTT	CASSTRQGADTEAFF
-	TRBJ2-1	TRBD2	TRBV11-2	TGTGCCAGCAGGTATGGTGTTTGGAAAGCGGGGGCAACCTACAATGAGCAGTTCTTC	CASRYGVWKAGATYNEQFF
once	TRBJ1-1	-	TRBV19	TGTGCCAGTAGGGAGGGCTTGAACACTGAAGCTTTCTTT	CASREGLNTEAFF
-	TRBJ2-3	TRBD2	TRBV7-2	TGTGCCAGCAGCTTACTAACCCTAGCGGGGGGCGGGAAAGATACGCAGTATTTT	CASSLLTLAGGGKDTQYF
-	TRBJ2-2	-	TRBV18	TGTGCCAGCTCACCACCGGGGGGTACAGCGAACACCGGGGAGCTGTTTTTT	CASSPPGGTANTGELFF
-	TRBJ1-2	TRBD1	TRBV18	TGTGCCAGCTCAGAGGACAGGGACTATGGCTACACCTTC	CASSEDRDYGYTF
-	TRBJ2-5	TRBD1	TRBV30	TGTGCCTGGAGAGACCGGGACAGGGGTTCTTTCCAAGAGACCCAGTACTTC	CAWRDRDRGSFQETQYF
once	TRBJ2-4	-	TRBV6-2/TRBV6-3	TGTGCCAGCAGCCCGACAATAAACATTCAGTACTTC	CASSPTINIQYF
-	TRBJ1-1	-	TRBV19	TGTGCCAGTAGCTCCGACCCGGGAAAGGCTTTCTTT	CASSSDPGKAFF
-	TRBJ2-7	-	TRBV5-4	TGTGCCAGCAGCCGTGACTTGGCCTCCTACGAGCAGTACTTC	CASSRDLASYEQYF
-	TRBJ1-2	-	TRBV19	TGTGCCAGTAGTATGGGCTGGTTGGATGGCTACACCTTC	CASSMGWLDGYTF
-	TRBJ1-6	-	TRBV18	TGTGCCAGCTCACCACCGTTACAGGGAAATTCACCCCTCCACTTT	CASSPPLQGNSPLHF
-	TRBJ2-1	TRBD2	TRBV7-8	TGTGCCAGCAGCCCGATTAGCGGGAGGGCCTACAATGAGCAGTTCTTC	CASSPISGRAYNEQFF
-	TRBJ2-2	TRBD2	TRBV7-8	TGTGCCAGCAGCCCCTACGGTCGGGCGGGAGCGAACACCGGGGAGCTGTTTTTT	CASSPYGRAGANTGELFF
-	TRBJ1-5	TRBD1	TRBV3-1/TRBV3-2	TGTGCCAGCAGCCAGGCGGGACAGAACAATCAGCCCCAGCATTTT	CASSQAGQNNQPQHF
-	TRBJ2-7	TRBD2	TRBV7-9	TGTGCCAGCAGCGTAGCGGGAGCGGTTTCGTACGAGCAGTACTTC	CASSVAGAVSYEQYF
-	TRBJ2-5	-	TRBV15	TGTGCCACCAGCCCAATCGGGGAGACCCAGTACTTC	CATSPIGETQYF
many	TRBJ2-7	-	TRBV19	TGTGCCAGTAGTCCACCGGAGGGCCCCTACGAGCAGTACTTC	CASSPPEGPYEQYF
-	TRBJ1-2	-	TRBV12-2	TGTGCAAGTCGCTCCAAAACAAAACAGGAATATGGCTACACCTTC	CASRSKTKQEYGYTF
-	TRBJ1-5	-	TRBV5-1	TGCGCCAGCAGCTTGGACAGCAGCAATCAGCCCCAGCATTTT	CASSLDSSNQPQHF